The clone carrying this T cell receptor (beta chain) came up a few times. These data originate in a study of control samples from healthy donors and cancer patients. TCRdb's table, derived via immunoSEQ multiplex PCR, lists solely in-frame clones and lacks some. Seen here are about 140,000 clones, 80% to 90% observed once, and the top ten hold roughly 8.7%. V was cut by 4 bases and J by 8 bases, with 12 bases left in between. The CDR3 sequence is 13 residues long. The chain joins TRBV12-3 or TRBV12-4 to TRBJ2-1; the D is unclear. This sequence originates from a woman aged 25 to 39 in good health. Sequencing was done on a sample of blood. This CDR3 reads CASSSGLGYEQFF. In DNA, the CDR3 is TGTGCCAGCAGTTCGGGTTTGGGCTATGAGCAGTTCTTC.